This T cell receptor (beta chain) was sequenced during a study of blood T cells in healthy people across ages. Study context: In model experiments, template switching was able to capture about one barcoded beta molecule for every two T cells that were present. Notes on the study in general: Diversity of TCR beta per million T cells declined in a roughly linear way with age. More naive CD4+ cells and higher diversity were found in long-lived than in aged donors.

The CDR3 loop spans 12 amino acids. Per germline, CDR1 DFQATT and CDR2 SNEGSKA (reference sequence). Combining a sample-barcoded 5' primer with a J-beta primer mix, a second PCR ran for roughly 6 to 12 cycles. Template switching added a 12-random-nucleotide identifier to every cDNA molecule. TCRdb independently ran MiXCR on the 5' RACE reads; one entry per CDR3 protein. The table has over 600,000 distinct CDR3 sequences, about 21% seen once; the top ten hold 3.5% to 4%. As concerns this clonotype: Its cognate antigen is unknown.

The material sequenced was blood. V gene TRBV20-1 combines with J gene TRBJ2-5, with 7 bases lining up with TRBD1. Gene TRBJ2-7 matches the end of the DNA better, so the J call may be wrong. This TCR came from a man between 65 and 79 years old in good health. The CDR3 nucleotides read TGCAGTGCCCCGGACAGGTTCGACGAGCAGTACTTC. Protein: CSAPDRFDEQYF.